Sequencing of this T cell receptor (beta chain) was carried out in a study of blood T cells in healthy people across ages. Between the trimmed V and J ends, which lost 6 bases and 3 bases, there was a span of 15 bases. The CDR3 covers 14 residues. Germline V gene sequence: CDR1 SGHTA, CDR2 FQGNSA. Study-wide results and limits: Diversity was higher, and naive CD4+ cells more numerous, in long-lived donors than in aged donors.

The use of a sample-barcoded 5' primer and a J-beta primer mix characterized a second PCR of roughly 6 to 11 cycles. Every single cDNA molecule received a tag from a template-switch adaptor with 12 random nucleotides. Every sample gave at least 2.5 million paired-end reads containing CDR3. TCRdb used MiXCR to reprocess the 5' RACE reads, holding one entry per CDR3 protein. This sample has around 970,000 distinct CDR3 sequences, with roughly 47% found just once. This clonotype showed up many times. Its cognate antigen is unknown. This chain joins TRBV7-2 and TRBJ2-7; TRBD1 or TRBD2 may be the D gene (6 bases each). Sequences were obtained from blood. The sequence derives from a woman in her fifties or sixties in good health. The CDR3 nucleotides read TGTGCCAGCAGGCAAGGGGGTAGCGGCTACGAGCAGTACTTC. This translates into CASRQGGSGYEQYF. The entire variable domain, with the rest obtained from reference TRBV7-2 and TRBJ2-7, is as follows: GAGVSQSPSNKVTEKGKDVELRCDPISGHTALYWYRQSLGQGLEFLIYFQGNSAPDKSGLPSDRFSAERTGGSVSTLTIQRTQQEDSAVYLCASRQGGSGYEQYFGPGTRLTVT.